This TCR beta chain derives from a study of CD8 T cells in ankylosing spondylitis. Points from the study as a whole: Reported data indicate significant enrichment of disease-linked clones within matched ankylosing spondylitis synovial fluid.

This clonotype was detected ten times or more. Its antigen remains unidentified. CDR1 is LGHNA and CDR2 is YNFKEQ in the germline V gene. This CDR3 is built from 15 residues. Deletions cut 1 base from V and 1 base from J, with 10 bases between. TCRdb processed the 5' RACE reads anew with MiXCR; each CDR3 protein has one entry. The table includes around 180,000 distinct CDR3 sequences, roughly 20% detected once. Input material: blood, either unsorted or a sorted T cell fraction (not recorded which). The sequence came from a male donor aged 10-30 years with ankylosing spondylitis or in good health (not recorded which). The J gene is TRBJ1-1, the V gene TRBV4-2; maybe TRBD1 (6 bases). Written as DNA, the CDR3 is TGTGCCAGCAGCCAAGGGACAGTAAGGAACACTGAAGCTTTCTTT. As protein: CASSQGTVRNTEAFF.